The rows below give T cell receptor beta chains drawn from one sample of a study of blood T cell repertoires in COVID-19. Repertoires were generated with immunoSEQ multiplex PCR, while TCRdb's copy carries only in-frame clones and drops some. The profile shows under 200,000 clones, roughly 80% of them singletons. The sample taken for sequencing was peripheral blood. The origin of the receptors is a man aged 70-80 years with acute or convalescent COVID-19. Both conserved end residues are part of each CDR3. The D gene is left open where the match is weak. Expanded clones get a size class; other rows say once, few or many, or leave the size out.

J	D	size	V	DNA	CDR3
TRBJ2-5	-	-	TRBV5-1	TGCGCCAGCAGGCGTGGGGCAGACCAGCAAGAGACCCAGTACTTC	CASRRGADQQETQYF
TRBJ2-7	TRBD1	-	TRBV7-9	TGTGCCAGCAGCTTAACCGGGACAGGCAAGTGGGGCGAGCAGTACTTC	CASSLTGTGKWGEQYF
TRBJ2-2	-	-	TRBV29-1	TGCAGCGTTCTGGGGCGGTGGGACACCGGGGAGCTGTTTTTT	CSVLGRWDTGELFF
TRBJ1-1	-	few	TRBV11-3	TGTGCCAGCAGCTTTCCCAGATTGAACACTGAAGCTTTCTTT	CASSFPRLNTEAFF
TRBJ2-2	TRBD1	-	TRBV24-1	TGTGCCACCAGTGACCAAGACAGGGGGCCCCTGACGAACACCGGGGAGCTGTTTTTT	CATSDQDRGPLTNTGELFF
TRBJ1-2	TRBD1	-	TRBV29-1	TGCAGCGTTGAGGACAGGGTGGGCTATGGCTACACCTTC	CSVEDRVGYGYTF
TRBJ1-1	-	-	TRBV9	TGTGCCAGCAGCGAACAATCCACTGAAGCTTTCTTT	CASSEQSTEAFF
TRBJ1-1	TRBD1	-	TRBV19	TGTGCCAGTAGACGACAGGGTACCGCTGAAGCTTTCTTT	CASRRQGTAEAFF
TRBJ2-7	TRBD1	once	TRBV5-1	TGCGCCAGCAGCTCCTATCAGGACAGGGGGCTGGAGCAGTACTTC	CASSSYQDRGLEQYF
TRBJ2-2	TRBD2	-	TRBV5-1	TGCGCCAGCAGCATTACCCTAGCGGGGGCGAACACCGGGGAGCTGTTTTTT	CASSITLAGANTGELFF
TRBJ1-1	-	-	TRBV9	TGTGCCAGCAGCGTCGGTCCTTTGAACACTGAAGCTTTCTTT	CASSVGPLNTEAFF
TRBJ1-5	-	-	TRBV2	TGTGCCAGCAGAGCCCAGGCTCAGCCCCAGCATTTT	CASRAQAQPQHF
TRBJ1-1	TRBD1	-	TRBV10-3	TGTGCCATCAGTGAGTCTGACAGGGGGCGCTCAGAAGCTTTCTTT	CAISESDRGRSEAFF
TRBJ2-1	-	-	TRBV7-2	TGTGCCAGCAGCCGGAGCCGGTACAATGAGCAGTTCTTC	CASSRSRYNEQFF
TRBJ1-2	-	-	TRBV11-2	TGTGCCAGCAGCCCAGACAGCTCCTATGGCTACACCTTC	CASSPDSSYGYTF
TRBJ2-1	TRBD2	-	TRBV6-2/TRBV6-3	TGTGCCAGCAGTTCCGGGACTACCTTCAATGAGCAGTTCTTC	CASSSGTTFNEQFF
TRBJ2-7	-	-	TRBV7-2	TGTGCCAGCAGCTTAGGCGGGGGCACCTACGAGCAGTACTTC	CASSLGGGTYEQYF
TRBJ2-7	TRBD2	-	TRBV6-5	TGTGCCAGCAGTTACTGGGTTGGGGGGGGGACCTACGAGCAGTACTTC	CASSYWVGGGTYEQYF
TRBJ2-2	TRBD2	-	TRBV7-8	TGTGCCAGCAGCCCGGGACTAGCGGGAGGGGGGGAGCTGTTTTTT	CASSPGLAGGGELFF
TRBJ2-5	-	-	TRBV5-4	TGTGCCAGCAGCTTGGTCCGGGGGGCGGGAGAGACCCAGTACTTC	CASSLVRGAGETQYF
TRBJ2-5	TRBD2	-	TRBV24-1	TGTGCCACCAGTGGGACTAGTCCAGAGACCCAGTACTTC	CATSGTSPETQYF
TRBJ2-5	TRBD1	-	TRBV5-1	TGCGCCAGCAGCAACACCGGGACAGCCCAAGAGACCCAGTACTTC	CASSNTGTAQETQYF
TRBJ1-5	-	once	TRBV7-9	TGTGCCAGCAGCTTAGCGGACAGCGGAATCGAACCCCAGCATTTT	CASSLADSGIEPQHF
TRBJ2-1	-	-	TRBV15	TGTGCCACCAGCACTCAGGCCGACGACAGCAGGCAGTTCTTC	CATSTQADDSRQFF
TRBJ1-2	-	-	TRBV30	TGTGCCTGGAGTGTCAGGGTCTCTAACTATGGCTACACCTTC	CAWSVRVSNYGYTF
TRBJ2-1	-	-	TRBV6-6	TGTGCCAGCAGATCTTACAATGAGCAGTTCTTC	CASRSYNEQFF
TRBJ2-1	-	-	TRBV12-3/TRBV12-4	TGTGCCAGCAACAAGGGACAATACAATGAGCAGTTCTTC	CASNKGQYNEQFF
TRBJ2-3	TRBD2	once	TRBV2	TGTGCCAGCAGTGAGGGACTAGCGGGAGGGAACACAGATACGCAGTATTTT	CASSEGLAGGNTDTQYF
TRBJ2-7	TRBD2	-	TRBV5-5	TGTGCCAGCAGCCCAGGACTAGCGGGAGAGTCTTCCTACGAGCAGTACTTC	CASSPGLAGESSYEQYF
TRBJ2-3	-	-	TRBV2	TGTGCCAGCAGTGGCGCGACTAGCACAGATACGCAGTATTTT	CASSGATSTDTQYF
TRBJ2-7	-	-	TRBV14	TGTGCCAGCAGCCTTGGACAGACGACCGAGCAGTACTTC	CASSLGQTTEQYF
TRBJ2-7	-	-	TRBV7-6	TGTGCCAGCAGCTTGATGCCCGCCGGAGTCTCCTACGAGCAGTACTTC	CASSLMPAGVSYEQYF
TRBJ2-5	TRBD2	-	TRBV27	TGTGCCAGCAGTTCGGGACTAGCGGGGGGGAGCGAACGGTACTTC	CASSSGLAGGSERYF
TRBJ2-7	-	-	TRBV4-3	TGCGCCAGCAGCCAAGCGGGCAGGGGCTACGAGCAGTACTTC	CASSQAGRGYEQYF
TRBJ2-2	-	-	TRBV20-1	TGCAGTGCTAGTAGACAGTCGAACACCGGGGAGCTGTTTTTT	CSASRQSNTGELFF
TRBJ1-1	-	-	TRBV6-6	TGTGCCAGCAGTTACTATCCAGAGAACACTGAAGCTTTCTTT	CASSYYPENTEAFF
TRBJ2-5	-	-	TRBV7-2	TGTGCCAGCAGCTTTGACAATGGACAAGAGACCCAGTACTTC	CASSFDNGQETQYF
TRBJ1-5	-	-	TRBV19	TGTGCCAGTACCGAGAGACAGTCCTCCCTGCGGCCCCAGCATTTT	CASTERQSSLRPQHF
TRBJ2-1	-	-	TRBV30	TGTGCCTGGAGTGTCCCGGGGGACAGTAGCTCCTACAATGAGCAGTTCTTC	CAWSVPGDSSSYNEQFF
TRBJ2-3	-	few	TRBV5-1	TGCGCCAGCAGCCCTAGAGGTGGAGGGAGCACAGATACGCAGTATTTT	CASSPRGGGSTDTQYF
TRBJ1-4	TRBD1	-	TRBV30	TGTGCCTGGAGAGGGACAGGGGGGGAAAAACTGTTTTTT	CAWRGTGGEKLFF
TRBJ2-5	-	few	TRBV19	TGTGCCAGTAGTCCGGTGAGGGCTGAGACCCAGTACTTC	CASSPVRAETQYF
TRBJ2-3	TRBD2	once	TRBV7-3	TGTGCCAGCAGCTTAATAGCGGGAGGTACAGATACGCAGTATTTT	CASSLIAGGTDTQYF
TRBJ2-7	-	-	TRBV6-5	TGTGCCAGCAGTTACGGGGGGACCTACGAGCAGTACTTC	CASSYGGTYEQYF
TRBJ2-2	-	many	TRBV5-4	TGTGCCAGCAGCTTGGTCAGGGAATCGGCCGGGGAGCTGTTTTTT	CASSLVRESAGELFF
TRBJ2-5	-	-	TRBV9	TGTGCCAGCAGCGTAGCCATCTCCCTCGGGGGGCGTCGAGAGACCCAGTACTTC	CASSVAISLGGRRETQYF
TRBJ1-1	TRBD1	-	TRBV5-4	TGTGCCAGCAGCTGGGACAGGGGGCATGGCGCTTTCTTT	CASSWDRGHGAFF
TRBJ2-7	-	-	TRBV15	TGTGCCACCAGCAGAAGGGACTCCAGCTACGAGCAGTACTTC	CATSRRDSSYEQYF
TRBJ2-7	TRBD1	-	TRBV13	TGTGCCAGCAGCTCACCAGACAGGGGGAACGAGCAGTACTTC	CASSSPDRGNEQYF
TRBJ1-5	-	-	TRBV2	TGTGCCAGCAGTTCCCTTTGGACAGAAAATCAGCCCCAGCATTTT	CASSSLWTENQPQHF
TRBJ1-4	TRBD1	-	TRBV6-5	TGTGCCAGCAGTACCCGACAGGGGCCAACTGAAAAACTGTTTTTT	CASSTRQGPTEKLFF
TRBJ1-4	TRBD1	-	TRBV2	TGTGCCAGCAGTGATGGACAGGGTCCTAATGAAAAACTGTTTTTT	CASSDGQGPNEKLFF
TRBJ1-5	-	-	TRBV2	TGTGCCAGCAGTGATCTTGGGGGGGCCGGGCAGCCCCAGCATTTT	CASSDLGGAGQPQHF
TRBJ1-6	-	-	TRBV12-3/TRBV12-4	TGTGCCAGCAAATACGAGTTTTCACCCCTCCACTTT	CASKYEFSPLHF
TRBJ2-7	TRBD2	once	TRBV27	TGTGCCAGCAGTTCCTCTAGCGGGGGTGTCGAGCAGTACTTC	CASSSSSGGVEQYF
TRBJ2-5	TRBD2	-	TRBV5-6	TGTGCCAGCAGCTGGGGGACAGCGGGGGGAGAAGAGACCCAGTACTTC	CASSWGTAGGEETQYF
TRBJ1-5	TRBD1	-	TRBV27	TGTGCCAGCAGTTCGGGGACAGCGGGGGGCAATCAGCCCCAGCATTTT	CASSSGTAGGNQPQHF
TRBJ1-1	-	once	TRBV4-1	TGCGCCAGCAGCCAAGATGGCGGGACCACTGAAGCTTTCTTT	CASSQDGGTTEAFF
TRBJ2-2	-	-	TRBV5-8	TGTGCCAGCAGCTTTGGCAGACAAACGAACACCGGGGAGCTGTTTTTT	CASSFGRQTNTGELFF